These 16 T cell receptor beta chains share one sample of origin, sequenced in a study of CD8 T cells in ankylosing spondylitis. MiXCR, run by TCRdb on the 5' RACE reads, gives a single entry per CDR3 protein. The sample consists of 250,000 or so distinct CDR3 sequences, around 11% of them appearing once. Material: blood, either unsorted or a sorted T cell fraction (not recorded which). The source of these receptors is a male donor with ankylosing spondylitis or in good health (not recorded which).

V is TRBV6-1 and J is TRBJ2-7; 9 bases are a match to TRBD2. V shed 8 bases, J shed 2 bases, and the junction held 7 bases outside the gene matches. The germline gives CDR1 MNHNS, CDR2 SASEGT. This CDR3 spans 14 amino acids. CDR3 nucleotide sequence: TGTGCCAGCGGTCTCATAGCGGGAGCCTACGAGCAGTACTTC. As protein: CASGLIAGAYEQYF.

This clonotype was counted at least ten times. The genes are TRBV12-3 or TRBV12-4 and TRBJ2-7; D gene unclear. V shed 5 bases and J shed 5 bases, with 13 bases lying between them. CDR3 length: 13 residues. CDR3 sequence: CASSPRFLDEQYF. CDR3 DNA: TGTGCCAGCAGTCCCCGGTTTTTGGACGAGCAGTACTTC.

This clonotype occurred once. The chain couples TRBV30 to TRBJ1-6; maybe TRBD1 (6 bases). Looked up from germline, CDR1 is GTSNPN and CDR2 is SVGIG (reference sequence). CDR3 length: 14 amino acids. Trimming cost V 4 bases and J 8 bases, with 15 bases left between them. The CDR3 loop reads CAWTIQGGDSPLHF. The CDR3 DNA reads TGTGCCTGGACCATACAGGGAGGGGATTCACCCCTCCACTTT. The variable domain in full, completed from reference TRBV30 and TRBJ1-6, reads SQTIHQWPATLVQPVGSPLSLECTVEGTSNPNLYWYRQAAGRGLQLLFYSVGIGQISSEVPQNLSASRPQDRQFILSSKKLLLSDSGFYLCAWTIQGGDSPLHFGNGTRLTVT.

V gene TRBV12-3 or TRBV12-4 combines with J gene TRBJ2-7; tentative D call: TRBD2 (7 bases). The CDR3 length is 15 residues. Trimming removed 3 bases from V and 3 bases from J, with 15 bases in between. The chain's CDR3 is CASSFRGGKFYEQYF. The CDR3 DNA reads as TGTGCCAGCAGTTTTAGGGGGGGGAAATTCTACGAGCAGTACTTC.

In its sample, this clonotype was seen many times. The chain uses TRBV27 and TRBJ2-1; D not certain. CDR1 is MNHEY, CDR2 SMNVEV, per germline (reference sequence). With 5 bases removed from V and 0 bases from J, the gap between germline ends came to 11 bases. The CDR3 consists of 15 residues. The CDR3, as DNA: TGTGCCAGCAGTCCGAATCCTAGCTCCTACAATGAGCAGTTCTTC. It yields the protein CASSPNPSSYNEQFF.

The gene calls are TRBV9 and TRBJ1-2, with D maybe TRBD1 (5 bases). Germline V gene lookup returns CDR1 SGDLS and CDR2 YYNGEE. The CDR3 loop spans 14 amino acids. V lost 2 bases, J lost 1 base, and 9 bases lay in between. The CDR3 reads CASSVTGVNYGYTF. The CDR3 DNA is TGTGCCAGCAGCGTGACGGGGGTTAACTATGGCTACACCTTC.

This clonotype was counted at least ten times. The chain combines TRBV5-1 with TRBJ1-2; D ambiguous. Deletions cut 0 bases from V and 0 bases from J, with 9 bases between. The germline gives CDR1 SGHRS, CDR2 YFSETQ. The CDR3 is 15 amino acids. The CDR3 is CASSLEGVTNYGYTF. For the CDR3, the DNA is TGCGCCAGCAGCTTGGAGGGCGTCACTAACTATGGCTACACCTTC.

This clonotype was detected ten times or more. The CDR3 spells CASSQGLAGGTDTQYF. CDR3 DNA: TGTGCCAGCAGCCAAGGGTTAGCGGGAGGTACAGATACGCAGTATTTT. The V call is TRBV3-1, the J call TRBJ2-3; 10 bases map to TRBD2. The ends lost 1 base at V and 3 bases at J; junction bases unmatched: 4. There are 16 residues in the CDR3. Germline V lookup: CDR1 LGHDT, CDR2 YNNKEL (reference sequence).

This clonotype was seen only a few times. The chain employs TRBV7-3 and TRBJ2-2; no clear D. Germline values: CDR1 SGHTA, CDR2 FQGTGA. This CDR3 spans 12 amino acids. V lost 7 bases, J lost 5 bases, and 8 bases lay in between. The CDR3 loop reads CASTDFTGELFF. Here the CDR3 DNA reads TGTGCCAGCACGGATTTTACCGGGGAGCTGTTTTTT. The complete variable domain, with remaining parts taken from reference TRBV7-3 and TRBJ2-2, reads GAGVSQTPSNKVTEKGKYVELRCDPISGHTALYWYRQSLGQGPEFLIYFQGTGAADDSGLPNDRFFAVRPEGSVSTLKIQRTERGDSAVYLCASTDFTGELFFGEGSRLTVL.

This clonotype has only a few counts. The chain employs TRBV2 and TRBJ2-7; D not certain. Germline assignment: CDR1 SNHLY and CDR2 FYNNEI. V lost 2 bases and J 3 bases, leaving 11 bases between the germline ends. The CDR3 length is 14 residues. CDR3 DNA sequence: TGTGCCAGCAGTGAATTTCCTGGGGACTACGAGCAGTACTTC. It encodes CASSEFPGDYEQYF. The variable domain in full, completed from reference TRBV2 and TRBJ2-7, reads EPEVTQTPSHQVTQMGQEVILRCVPISNHLYFYWYRQILGQKVEFLVSFYNNEISEKSEIFDDQFSVERPDGSNFTLKIRSTKLEDSAMYFCASSEFPGDYEQYFGPGTRLTVT.

This clonotype came up a few times. V gene TRBV6-1 combines with J gene TRBJ1-1; TRBD1 matches at 8 bases. CDR1 and CDR2 (germline): MNHNS, SASEGT. V gave up 7 bases and J gave up 4 bases; unmatched junction bases: 14. The CDR3 runs 16 residues. This CDR3 reads CASITGQGLRSTEAFF. The CDR3 bases are TGTGCCAGCATCACCGGACAGGGACTCCGGAGCACTGAAGCTTTCTTT.

V usage is TRBV7-2 and J usage is TRBJ2-7, with 7 nucleotides matching TRBD2. The junction had 8 bases not matched to a gene; V was cut back by 7 bases and J by 2 bases. The germline V gene has CDR1 SGHTA and CDR2 FQGNSA. This CDR3 is 14 amino acids long. CDR3 amino acids: CASNPGGPAYEQYF. In nucleotides, the CDR3 is TGTGCCAGCAACCCGGGGGGTCCAGCCTACGAGCAGTACTTC. Full variable domain (missing parts from reference TRBV7-2 and TRBJ2-7): GAGVSQSPSNKVTEKGKDVELRCDPISGHTALYWYRQSLGQGLEFLIYFQGNSAPDKSGLPSDRFSAERTGGSVSTLTIQRTQQEDSAVYLCASNPGGPAYEQYFGPGTRLTVT.

The gene calls are TRBV5-1 and TRBJ1-1, with no clear D. Trimming cost V 1 base and J 1 base, with 8 bases left between them. Germline CDR1 and CDR2: SGHRS and YFSETQ. The CDR3 totals 14 residues. The CDR3 reads CASSLSYGNTEAFF. The CDR3 bases are TGCGCCAGCAGCTTGAGTTATGGGAACACTGAAGCTTTCTTT.

This clonotype was seen ten or more times. V gene TRBV7-3 combines with J gene TRBJ2-5; D is tentatively TRBD1 or TRBD2 (5 bases each). Between the trimmed V and J ends, which lost 2 bases and 5 bases, there was a span of 9 bases. The germline gives CDR1 SGHTA, CDR2 FQGTGA. This CDR3 is built from 13 residues. This CDR3 reads CASSLYGAETQYF. The CDR3 nucleotides read TGTGCCAGCAGCTTATACGGGGCTGAGACCCAGTACTTC.

This clonotype was seen many times. The rearrangement links TRBV3-1 to TRBJ2-1; D uncertain. Germline V gene sequence: CDR1 LGHDT, CDR2 YNNKEL (reference sequence). V was trimmed by 2 bases and J by 1 base, leaving 9 bases between them. This CDR3 spans 15 amino acids. CDR3 sequence: CASSQSIGSYNEQFF. CDR3 nucleotide sequence: TGTGCCAGCAGCCAATCAATCGGGTCCTACAATGAGCAGTTCTTC.

Concerning this clonotype itself: Since a much larger clone is just one base distant, this may be a read error. The genes are TRBV7-2 and TRBJ1-1, with unresolved D. This CDR3 is built from 15 residues. Germline V CDR1 and CDR2: SGHTA, FQGNSA. As DNA, the CDR3 is TGTGCCACCAGCTTATACAGCAGCATGAACACTGAAGCTTTCTTT. Its translation: CATSLYSSMNTEAFF.